The clone carrying this TCR beta chain was found a few times. Antigen: not known. The CDR3 is made up of 13 amino acids. V lost 5 bases to trimming and J lost 4 bases, with 9 bases between them. CDR1 and CDR2 (germline): MNHEY, SVGEGT. TCRdb ran MiXCR on the 5' RACE reads and lists one entry per CDR3 protein. Here the sample spans 250,000 to 300,000 distinct CDR3 sequences, around 18% being singletons. This sample was included in a study of CD8 T cells in ankylosing spondylitis. Study observations and caveats: Seemingly distinctive of ankylosing spondylitis blood was a TCR beta motif formed by eight highly homologous variants.

The V and J genes are TRBV6-2 or TRBV6-3 and TRBJ1-5, with D possibly being TRBD1 (5 bases). The sequenced sample was blood, either unsorted or a sorted T cell fraction (not recorded which). The source is a male donor with ankylosing spondylitis or in good health (not recorded which). CDR3 residues: CASSATENQPQHF. In DNA, the CDR3 is TGTGCCAGCAGTGCGACAGAAAATCAGCCCCAGCATTTT.